These T cell receptor beta chains were read from a single sample in a study of blood T cell repertoires in COVID-19. Sequencing used immunoSEQ multiplex PCR; TCRdb keeps in-frame clones, though not all of them. The profile covers 450,000 to 500,000 clones, with roughly nine tenths appearing a single time and under 0.85% taken by the ten largest. The sequencing input was PBMCs or T cells enriched from blood (not recorded which). Every receptor here comes from a woman aged 18-29 years who had recovered from COVID-19. Both conserved end residues are part of each CDR3. The D gene is left open where the match is weak. Clone sizes are given selectively: once, few, many, or a class where the clone is expanded.

V	J	D	size	CDR3	DNA
TRBV7-2	TRBJ1-2	.	.	CASSPGFSGDYGYTF	TGTGCCAGCAGCCCAGGGTTTAGCGGCGACTATGGCTACACCTTC
TRBV11-2	TRBJ2-3	TRBD2	.	CASSPPLAGAPTDTQYF	TGTGCCAGCAGCCCTCCACTAGCGGGGGCCCCCACAGATACGCAGTATTTT
TRBV27	TRBJ1-1	TRBD1	.	CASRGRGLGTEAFF	TGTGCCAGCAGAGGCAGGGGGCTGGGGACTGAAGCTTTCTTT
TRBV5-1	TRBJ2-5	TRBD1	.	CASSAQPQGASQETQYF	TGCGCCAGCAGCGCCCAACCACAGGGGGCCTCACAAGAGACCCAGTACTTC
TRBV5-8	TRBJ1-2	.	.	CASSLRGMNYGYTF	TGTGCCAGCAGCTTGCGGGGGATGAACTATGGCTACACCTTC
TRBV5-6	TRBJ2-2	TRBD2	.	CASSYSGDGTGELFF	TGTGCCAGCAGCTATAGCGGGGACGGCACCGGGGAGCTGTTTTTT
TRBV20-1	TRBJ1-3	.	.	CSADYGNTIYF	TGCAGTGCTGACTACGGAAACACCATATATTTT
TRBV10-2	TRBJ1-6	TRBD1	.	CASSDEGGRSVGTPLHF	TGCGCCAGCAGTGATGAAGGGGGCAGGTCAGTGGGAACACCCCTCCACTTT
TRBV19	TRBJ1-4	TRBD1	.	CASGQGDGYEKLFF	TGTGCCAGTGGGCAGGGGGACGGTTATGAAAAACTGTTTTTT
TRBV11-2	TRBJ1-5	.	.	CASSSPPRPQHF	TGTGCCAGCAGCTCCCCCCCCAGGCCCCAGCATTTT
TRBV6-5	TRBJ1-2	TRBD1	once	CASSRQGVDYGYTF	TGTGCCAGCAGTCGACAGGGGGTAGACTATGGCTACACCTTC
TRBV5-1	TRBJ1-6	.	.	CASSLGQPGSPLHF	TGCGCCAGCAGCTTAGGACAGCCGGGGTCACCCCTCCACTTT
TRBV2	TRBJ2-1	TRBD2	once	CASSAFTSGGAGGEQFF	TGTGCCAGCAGTGCCTTCACTAGCGGGGGGGCCGGGGGTGAGCAGTTCTTC
TRBV7-9	TRBJ1-2	.	.	CASSLAQGPSYGYTF	TGTGCCAGCAGCTTAGCCCAGGGCCCAAGCTATGGCTACACCTTC
TRBV2	TRBJ2-2	TRBD2	.	CASSEFSGGANGELFF	TGTGCCAGCAGTGAATTCAGCGGGGGGGCCAACGGGGAGCTGTTTTTT
TRBV5-1	TRBJ2-3	.	once	CASSASSDRADTQYF	TGCGCCAGCAGCGCCTCTAGCGATAGGGCAGATACGCAGTATTTT
TRBV12-5	TRBJ1-2	TRBD1	.	CASGFLQGSGFSNYGYTF	TGTGCTAGTGGTTTCCTACAGGGGAGCGGGTTCTCTAACTATGGCTACACCTTC
TRBV19	TRBJ1-5	.	.	CASSKGDEAYSNQPQHF	TGTGCCAGTAGTAAGGGGGATGAGGCATATAGCAATCAGCCCCAGCATTTT
TRBV4-1	TRBJ1-6	.	.	CASGTHRENESPLHF	TGCGCCAGCGGGACCCACAGGGAAAATGAATCACCCCTCCACTTT
TRBV28	TRBJ1-2	.	.	CASSLKLGAGAPNYGYTF	TGTGCCAGCAGTTTAAAATTGGGGGCAGGGGCCCCCAACTATGGCTACACCTTC
TRBV14	TRBJ1-1	.	.	CASSQEEVEAFF	TGTGCCAGCAGCCAAGAGGAGGTTGAAGCTTTCTTT
TRBV5-1	TRBJ2-5	TRBD1	.	CASSFDREETQYF	TGCGCCAGCAGCTTTGACAGGGAAGAGACCCAGTACTTC
TRBV5-6	TRBJ2-7	TRBD1	.	CASSLQGTSEQYF	TGTGCCAGCAGCTTACAGGGGACCAGCGAGCAGTACTTC
TRBV7-9	TRBJ1-1	.	.	CASSSRENTEAFF	TGTGCCAGCAGCAGCAGGGAGAACACTGAAGCTTTCTTT
TRBV28	TRBJ2-5	TRBD2	.	CASSLSERGFQETQYF	TGTGCCAGCAGTTTATCGGAGCGGGGGTTCCAAGAGACCCAGTACTTC
TRBV3-1/TRBV3-2	TRBJ2-5	TRBD2	once	CASSQDLPSGGFGETQYF	TGTGCCAGCAGCCAAGATCTCCCTAGCGGGGGCTTTGGAGAGACCCAGTACTTC
TRBV7-6	TRBJ2-5	.	.	CASSFAPTETQYF	TGTGCCAGCAGCTTTGCGCCAACGGAGACCCAGTACTTC
TRBV29-1	TRBJ2-2	TRBD1	.	CSVDDRERANTGELFF	TGCAGCGTGGACGACAGGGAAAGGGCGAACACCGGGGAGCTGTTTTTT